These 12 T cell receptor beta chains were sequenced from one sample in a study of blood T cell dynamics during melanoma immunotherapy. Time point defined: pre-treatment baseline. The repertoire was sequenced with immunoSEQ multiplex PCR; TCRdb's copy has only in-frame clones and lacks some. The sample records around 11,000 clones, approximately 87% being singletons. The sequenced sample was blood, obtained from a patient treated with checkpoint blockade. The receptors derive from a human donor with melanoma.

The CDR3 bases are TGTGCCAGCAGCTTTGGAGGGACAGACTACGAGCAGTACGTC. Translation gives CASSFGGTDYEQYV. The J gene is TRBJ2-7, the V gene TRBV7-2; possible D gene TRBD1, 7 bases. Germline lookup yields CDR1 SGHTA and CDR2 FQGNSA. This CDR3 contains 14 residues. V was clipped by 3 bases and J by 3 bases, with 12 bases between them.

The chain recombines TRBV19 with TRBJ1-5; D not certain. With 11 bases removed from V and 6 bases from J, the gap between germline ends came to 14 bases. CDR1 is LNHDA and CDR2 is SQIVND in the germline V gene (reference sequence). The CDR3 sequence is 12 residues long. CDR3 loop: CALRRSGQPQHF. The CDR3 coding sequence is TGTGCCCTCAGGCGGTCAGGTCAGCCCCAGCATTTT.

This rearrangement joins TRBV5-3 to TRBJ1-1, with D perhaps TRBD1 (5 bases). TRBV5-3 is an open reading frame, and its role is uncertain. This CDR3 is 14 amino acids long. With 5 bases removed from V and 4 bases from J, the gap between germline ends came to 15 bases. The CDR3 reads CARRQVTSRTEAFF. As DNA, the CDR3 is TGTGCCAGAAGACAGGTAACGAGTCGCACTGAAGCTTTCTTT.

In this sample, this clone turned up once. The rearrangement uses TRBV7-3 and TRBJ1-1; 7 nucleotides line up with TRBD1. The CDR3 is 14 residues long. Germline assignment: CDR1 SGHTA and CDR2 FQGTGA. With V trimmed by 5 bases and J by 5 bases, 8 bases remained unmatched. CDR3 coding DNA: TGTGCCAGCAGCCAGCAGGGGGAAGGTACTGAAGCTTTCTTT. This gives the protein CASSQQGEGTEAFF.

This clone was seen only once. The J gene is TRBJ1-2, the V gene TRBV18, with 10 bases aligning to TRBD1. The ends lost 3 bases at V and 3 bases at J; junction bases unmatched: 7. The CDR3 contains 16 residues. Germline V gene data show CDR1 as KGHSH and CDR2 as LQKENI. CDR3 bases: TGTGCCAGCTCACCTCTTGGACAGGGGGGTGACTATGGCTACACCTTC. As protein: CASSPLGQGGDYGYTF.

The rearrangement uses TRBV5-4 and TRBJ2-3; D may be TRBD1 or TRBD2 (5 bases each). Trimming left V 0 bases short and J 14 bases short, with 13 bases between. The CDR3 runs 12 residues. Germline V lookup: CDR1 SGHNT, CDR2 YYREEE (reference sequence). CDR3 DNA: TGTGCCAGCAGCTTGGATGAGGGGATCGGGTATTTT. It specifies CASSLDEGIGYF.

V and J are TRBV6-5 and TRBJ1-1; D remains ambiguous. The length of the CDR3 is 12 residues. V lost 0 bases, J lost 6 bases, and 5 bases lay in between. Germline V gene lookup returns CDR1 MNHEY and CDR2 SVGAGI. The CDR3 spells CASSYSRAEAFF. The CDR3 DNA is TGTGCCAGCAGTTACTCGCGGGCTGAAGCTTTCTTT.

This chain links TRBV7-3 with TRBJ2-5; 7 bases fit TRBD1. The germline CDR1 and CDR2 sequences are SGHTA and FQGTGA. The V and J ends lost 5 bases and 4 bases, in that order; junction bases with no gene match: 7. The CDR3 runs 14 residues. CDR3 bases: TGTGCCAGCAGCCTAGGGGGCCTGAGAGAGACCCAGTACTTC. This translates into CASSLGGLRETQYF.

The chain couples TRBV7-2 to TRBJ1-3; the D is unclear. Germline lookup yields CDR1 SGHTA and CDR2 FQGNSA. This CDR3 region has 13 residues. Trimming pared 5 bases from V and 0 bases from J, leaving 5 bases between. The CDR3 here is CASSPFSGNTIYF. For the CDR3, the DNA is TGTGCCAGCAGCCCCTTCTCTGGAAACACCATATATTTT.

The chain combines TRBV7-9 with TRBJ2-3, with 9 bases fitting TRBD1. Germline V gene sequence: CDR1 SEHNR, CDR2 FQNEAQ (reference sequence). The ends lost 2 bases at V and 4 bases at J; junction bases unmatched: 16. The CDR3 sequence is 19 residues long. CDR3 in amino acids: CASSLRRGPGQGISDTQYF. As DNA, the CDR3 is TGTGCCAGCAGCTTAAGAAGGGGACCGGGACAGGGCATATCAGATACGCAGTATTTT.

For the CDR3, the DNA is TGTGCCAGCAGCGTGCAAGGATCCTACGAGCAGTACTTC. Protein sequence: CASSVQGSYEQYF. The chain employs TRBV6-6 and TRBJ2-7; D remains ambiguous. CDR3 length: 13 amino acids. The V gene's germline CDR1 is MNHNY and CDR2 SVGAGI (reference sequence). V dropped 6 bases and J dropped 1 base, with 10 bases sitting between them.

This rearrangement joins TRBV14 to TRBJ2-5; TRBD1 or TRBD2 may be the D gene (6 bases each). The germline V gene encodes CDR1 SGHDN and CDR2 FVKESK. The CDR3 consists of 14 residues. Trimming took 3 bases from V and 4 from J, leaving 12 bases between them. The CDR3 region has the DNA TGTGCCAGCAGCCAGAACGGGGGCAGAGAGACCCAGTACTTC. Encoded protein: CASSQNGGRETQYF.